The entry below describes one T cell receptor (beta chain). Its cognate antigen is unknown. Use of 60 Vbeta and 13 Jbeta primers characterized the PCR. Per the study methods: Unique TCR beta chains totaled roughly 80 million in a later count, with about 11 million of them shared. The assay was immunoSEQ multiplex PCR, and TCRdb's table has in-frame clones only and misses some. V, J and clone size reflect that table, while D and trimming were determined from the DNA. The repertoire holds about 130,000 clones, with around 72% as singletons. The record originates from a study of cytomegalovirus exposure and HLA in healthy donors. J was trimmed by 8 bases and V by 3 bases; bases with no gene match: 5. The CDR3 is 13 amino acids. Germline V lookup: CDR1 SGHRS, CDR2 YFSETQ. Whole-study results and caveats: Researchers reported in a later analysis that common viral pathogens appeared linked to several top clusters. Diagnosis of cytomegalovirus status made by the classifier reportedly showed high specificity and sensitivity. It was in a later analysis that TCR association rates were seen to vary by HLA locus, highest for DRB1 and lowest for HLA-C.

Sequenced: PBMCs. This sequence was found in a man aged 25-45 years in good health and CMV-seronegative. The rearrangement joins TRBV5-1 to TRBJ2-1; 7 bases are a match to TRBD1. The CDR3 loop reads CASSSTGSDEQFF. In DNA form, the CDR3 reads TGCGCCAGCAGCTCGACAGGGAGCGATGAGCAGTTCTTC.